This TCR beta chain was found in a study of blood T cell repertoires in COVID-19. The wider study: Samples came from the United States, Italy and Spain, spanning acute and convalescent COVID-19. The analysed material was cDNA or gDNA that came from T cells, B-cell-depleted T cells, or PBMCs.

CDR3 length: 14 amino acids. Germline V gene sequence: CDR1 SGDLS, CDR2 YYNGEE. Trimming shortened V by 1 base and J by 8 bases, and 15 bases separated the two germline ends. Individuals in the exposed group had encountered a COVID-19 case within 2 weeks preceding study entry. As handled by the study authors: Estimated nucleated cell counts came from reference gene primer amplification. The data were produced by immunoSEQ multiplex PCR, yet TCRdb's version contains in-frame clones alone and is incomplete. V and J calls and clone size are given by that table; D and trimming were obtained from the DNA. This sample yields some 180,000 clones, of which 80% are seen a single time; 13% to 15% belongs to the top ten.

The chain has TRBV9 and TRBJ1-2; a weak D match, TRBD1 (6 bases). The receptor was derived from a man aged 55-75 years who had been exposed to COVID-19. Sequenced material: PBMCs or T cells enriched from blood (not recorded which). The CDR3, as DNA: TGTGCCAGCAGCGTAAAATCAGGTCAGGGGGGCTACACCTTC. As protein: CASSVKSGQGGYTF.